Listed here are 30 T cell receptor beta chains from one sample, sequenced in a study of T cells after yellow fever vaccination (dated by TCRdb to about 2019). Sample treatment or condition, as interpreted from the label and publication: live attenuated yellow fever vaccine strain. Library generation was performed with 5' RACE. The data were produced on an Illumina NovaSeq 6000. Starting from the raw public reads, TCRdb applied fastp trimming at Q25, assembled clones with MiXCR and retained in-frame beta chains. Rows with a matching CDR3 protein are joined into one entry that keeps the most common DNA and genes. The sample includes around 260,000 distinct CDR3 sequences, with about 5.2% observed a single time. About 3.5% of the sample lies in the top ten. Material: CD4+ T cells sorted from PBMCs, obtained on the day of the yellow fever booster vaccination. The receptor source for this set is a man between 18 and 29 years old who received the YFV17D yellow fever vaccine.

Only a few counts were recorded for this clonotype. This chain joins TRBV7-2 and TRBJ2-5; no reliable D call. Germline assignment: CDR1 SGHTA and CDR2 FQGNSA. V shed 6 bases and J shed 7 bases, with 9 bases lying between them. This CDR3 comprises 11 residues. This CDR3 is CASSILRTQYF. The CDR3 DNA is TGTGCCAGCAGTATCTTAAGGACCCAGTACTTC.

This clonotype was observed a few times. A much more abundant neighbour one base away suggests this may be a read error. The gene calls are TRBV7-7 and TRBJ2-5; D perhaps matches TRBD2 (6 bases). Trimming shortened V by 5 bases and J by 3 bases, and 13 bases separated the two germline ends. Germline V CDR1 and CDR2: SSHAT, FNYEAQ (reference sequence). This CDR3 comprises 14 residues. DNA for the CDR3: TGTGCCAGCAGCCCCGGGACTTTCGAAGAGACCCAGTACTTC. This encodes CASSPGTFEETQYF.

This clonotype was counted ten times or more. As DNA, the CDR3 is TGCGCCAGCAGCCAAGATGGACTCTCATTCGACCGGACTGGACCCTACGAGCAGTACTTC. Its protein product is CASSQDGLSFDRTGPYEQYF. The chain recombines TRBV4-3 with TRBJ2-7; perhaps TRBD2 as D (5 bases). Trimming took 0 bases from V and 2 from J, leaving 26 bases between them. Per germline, CDR1 LGHNA and CDR2 YSLEER. This CDR3 has 20 residues.

This clonotype has more than one count but fewer than ten. The DNA of the CDR3 is TGCAGTGCTAGACCCCTTCACAGCACTAGTGAAGCTTTCTTT. It yields the protein CSARPLHSTSEAFF. This sequence joins TRBV20-1 and TRBJ1-1, with no clear D. The germline V and J ends were trimmed by 2 bases and 7 bases, with 17 bases remaining between them. Germline V gene data show CDR1 as DFQATT and CDR2 as SNEGSKA (reference sequence). The CDR3 extends over 14 amino acids.

This clonotype was seen more than once but under ten times. V gene TRBV12-3 or TRBV12-4 combines with J gene TRBJ2-2; 8 nucleotides line up with TRBD2. This CDR3 spans 15 amino acids. J lost 5 bases, V lost 6 bases, and 8 bases had no gene match. CDR3 DNA: TGTGCCAGCAGCCAAACCCCGGGAGGGACCGGGGAGCTGTTTTTT. Protein: CASSQTPGGTGELFF.

This chain links TRBV28 with TRBJ2-7; D unclear. V was clipped by 4 bases and J by 5 bases, with 9 bases between them. The CDR3 has 12 amino acids. Germline V gives CDR1 MDHEN, CDR2 SYDVKM. The CDR3 loop is CASSSSEHEQYF. CDR3 sequence (DNA): TGTGCCAGCAGTTCCAGCGAACACGAGCAGTACTTC.

The chain carries TRBV12-3 or TRBV12-4 and TRBJ2-7; D is uncertain. The CDR3 runs to 16 residues. Trimming removed 6 bases from V and 5 bases from J, with 23 bases in between. The CDR3 protein is CASSPALSLMPHEQYV. For the CDR3, the DNA is TGTGCCAGCAGCCCGGCGTTAAGCTTAATGCCTCACGAGCAGTACGTC.

This clonotype came up a few times. The rearrangement uses TRBV20-1 and TRBJ1-5; no clear D gene. CDR1 is DFQATT and CDR2 is SNEGSKA in the germline V gene (reference sequence). With 1 base removed from V and 0 bases from J, the gap between germline ends came to 10 bases. CDR3 length: 15 residues. Written as DNA, the CDR3 is TGCAGTGCTAGAGGTGGAGGCTATAGCAATCAGCCCCAGCATTTT. Encoded protein: CSARGGGYSNQPQHF.

This clonotype has more than one count but fewer than ten. This rearrangement joins TRBV30 to TRBJ1-1; 8 bases are a match to TRBD1. The V gene's germline CDR1 is GTSNPN and CDR2 SVGIG (reference sequence). The V and J ends lost 1 base and 4 bases, in that order; junction bases with no gene match: 5. The CDR3 extends over 14 amino acids. Here the CDR3 reads CAWSGTGGRTEAFF. CDR3 in DNA: TGTGCCTGGAGTGGTACAGGGGGGCGCACTGAAGCTTTCTTT. The full variable domain, its missing parts supplied by reference TRBV30 and TRBJ1-1, is SQTIHQWPATLVQPVGSPLSLECTVEGTSNPNLYWYRQAAGRGLQLLFYSVGIGQISSEVPQNLSASRPQDRQFILSSKKLLLSDSGFYLCAWSGTGGRTEAFFGQGTRLTVV.

This clonotype was seen a few times. The chain carries TRBV4-3 and TRBJ2-1; D might be TRBD2 (6 bases). V was pared by 1 base and J by 0 bases, with 13 bases between. The CDR3 is 17 amino acids. The V gene's germline CDR1 is LGHNA and CDR2 YSLEER. The CDR3 nucleotides read TGCGCCAGCAGCCAAGGACTGGACTACAACTCCTACAATGAGCAGTTCTTC. Protein: CASSQGLDYNSYNEQFF.

The gene calls are TRBV12-3 or TRBV12-4 and TRBJ1-2; 7 bases are a match to TRBD1. Germline trimming cut 6 bases from V and 5 bases from J; bases unmatched to any gene: 6. The CDR3 runs to 13 residues. DNA of the CDR3: TGTGCCAGCAGCCCCGGACAGGCGTATGGCTACACCTTC. The encoded protein is CASSPGQAYGYTF.

The table lists this clonotype with a few counts. The gene calls are TRBV11-3 and TRBJ1-1; possible D gene TRBD1, 5 bases. The CDR3 runs to 15 residues. Trimming shortened V by 5 bases and J by 3 bases, and 16 bases separated the two germline ends. Germline-derived CDR1 and CDR2 are SGHNT and YENEEA. Here the CDR3 DNA reads TGTGCCAGCAGCCCCAGCAGGGAGGGTCACACTGAAGCTTTCTTT. Translated, it gives CASSPSREGHTEAFF.

The V call is TRBV9, the J call TRBJ1-1; D may be TRBD1 (5 bases). The V gene lost 2 bases and the J gene lost 1 base, with 15 bases spanning the gap. CDR1 is SGDLS, CDR2 YYNGEE, per germline. CDR3 length equals 16 residues. CDR3 DNA: TGTGCCAGCAGCGTGGGAGGGCGCAGGGAGAACACTGAAGCTTTCTTT. This encodes CASSVGGRRENTEAFF.

This chain connects TRBV10-3 to TRBJ2-3; the match to TRBD2 covers 14 bases. Germline V gene sequence: CDR1 ENHRY, CDR2 SYGVKD. Trimming took 3 bases from V and 1 from J; bases not matched to a gene: 3. The CDR3 contains 17 residues. For the CDR3, the DNA is TGTGCCATCAGTGACGGACTAGCGGGAGGTGGCACAGATACGCAGTATTTT. Translating gives CAISDGLAGGGTDTQYF.

CDR3 sequence (DNA): TGTGCCAGCAGCCAAGAGAACCGGGATACGCAGTATTTT. Its translation is CASSQENRDTQYF. The J gene is TRBJ2-3, the V gene TRBV3-1; D gene unclear. The CDR3 has 13 amino acids. From germline, CDR1 is LGHDT and CDR2 YNNKEL (reference sequence). The germline V and J ends were trimmed by 0 bases and 6 bases, with 7 bases remaining between them.

This clonotype was recorded at least ten times. One end of the junction is discordant with germline, which a read error may explain. V gene TRBV7-2 combines with J gene TRBJ2-5; a possible D gene is TRBD1 (5 bases). The CDR3 loop spans 14 amino acids. Germline values: CDR1 SGHTA, CDR2 FQGNSA. In DNA, the CDR3 is TGTGCCAGCAGCTTAGCGCCCGGACAAGCGACCCAGTACTTC. Protein product: CASSLAPGQATQYF. Complete variable domain (other parts from reference TRBV7-2 and TRBJ2-5): GAGVSQSPSNKVTEKGKDVELRCDPISGHTALYWYRQSLGQGLEFLIYFQGNSAPDKSGLPSDRFSAERTGGSVSTLTIQRTQQEDSAVYLCASSLAPGQATQYFGPGTRLLVL.

This clonotype has ten or more counts. Germline and junction disagree at one end, which may indicate a read error. This rearrangement joins TRBV7-8 to TRBJ2-2; a possible D gene is TRBD2 (6 bases). Germline V gene lookup returns CDR1 SGHVS and CDR2 FQNEAQ. The CDR3 totals 14 residues. As DNA, the CDR3 is TGTGCCAGCAGCCTAGCGAGTGGCTCCGGGGAGCTGTTTTTT. Protein sequence: CASSLASGSGELFF.

This clonotype showed up just a few times. This rearrangement joins TRBV4-1 to TRBJ1-4; D not resolved. The CDR3 loop spans 14 amino acids. Trimming removed 2 bases at V and 7 bases at J, with 11 bases between. The germline gives CDR1 MGHRA, CDR2 YSYEKL. The CDR3 reads CASSQLGLGEKLFF. In nucleotides, the CDR3 is TGCGCCAGCAGCCAACTGGGTTTAGGTGAAAAACTGTTTTTT.

The V and J genes are TRBV2 and TRBJ2-7, with D hard to call. V was pared by 8 bases and J by 0 bases, with 17 bases between. From germline, CDR1 is SNHLY and CDR2 FYNNEI. The CDR3 loop spans 15 amino acids. The DNA of the CDR3 is TGTGCCAGCTGTATCACTCAGGCAAGCTCCTACGAGCAGTACTTC. Amino acid sequence: CASCITQASSYEQYF. Variable domain in full (rest from reference TRBV2 and TRBJ2-7): EPEVTQTPSHQVTQMGQEVILRCVPISNHLYFYWYRQILGQKVEFLVSFYNNEISEKSEIFDDQFSVERPDGSNFTLKIRSTKLEDSAMYFCASCITQASSYEQYFGPGTRLTVT.

This clonotype was detected only a few times. The gene calls are TRBV19 and TRBJ2-3; D tentatively reads TRBD1 or TRBD2 (5 bases each). The CDR3 consists of 17 residues. The V gene's germline CDR1 is LNHDA and CDR2 SQIVND (reference sequence). V was cut by 3 bases and J by 3 bases, with 19 bases left in between. The CDR3 DNA is TGTGCCAGTAGTATGTCGGTCGGGGCAGGGAGAACAGATACGCAGTATTTT. As protein: CASSMSVGAGRTDTQYF.

The V gene is TRBV6-5, the J gene TRBJ2-3; maybe TRBD2 (7 bases). There are 16 residues in the CDR3. The V end was cut by 5 bases, the J end by 5 bases, with 20 bases between. From germline, CDR1 is MNHEY and CDR2 SVGAGI. CDR3 residues: CASSQWGGELGDTQYF. CDR3 nucleotide sequence: TGTGCCAGCAGTCAATGGGGGGGCGAGCTAGGAGATACGCAGTATTTT.

The chain recombines TRBV15 with TRBJ1-2, with unresolved D. The CDR3 consists of 16 residues. Germline V gives CDR1 LNHNV, CDR2 YYDKDF (reference sequence). V lost 8 bases and J lost 6, with 25 bases in between. The CDR3 spells CATRLGGQPAVNGYTF. The CDR3 DNA sequence: TGTGCCACCCGTCTCGGCGGGCAGCCGGCGGTAAATGGCTACACCTTC.

This clonotype was seen at least ten times. The chain recombines TRBV20-1 with TRBJ2-3, with 7 bases aligning to TRBD2. From germline, CDR1 is DFQATT and CDR2 SNEGSKA (reference sequence). The length of the CDR3 is 14 residues. J was trimmed by 4 bases and V by 0 bases; bases with no gene match: 4. CDR3 sequence reads: CSAREAGLADTQYF. The CDR3 DNA follows: TGCAGTGCTAGAGAAGCGGGGCTTGCAGATACGCAGTATTTT.

The rearrangement joins TRBV5-1 to TRBJ2-1; D call uncertain. Germline CDR1 SGHRS, CDR2 YFSETQ. CDR3 length equals 14 residues. V shed 4 bases and J shed 3 bases, with 11 bases lying between them. The CDR3 sequence is CASSPEAIYNEQFF. CDR3 nucleotide sequence: TGCGCCAGCAGCCCTGAGGCGATCTACAATGAGCAGTTCTTC.

The V call is TRBV11-2, the J call TRBJ1-1; D remains ambiguous. Trimming left V 5 bases short and J 2 bases short, with 15 bases between. Germline CDR1 is SGHAT and CDR2 is FQNNGV. CDR3 size: 15 residues. CDR3 residues: CASSPPRGSNTEAFF. Written as DNA, the CDR3 is TGTGCCAGCAGCCCCCCGCGTGGGAGCAACACTGAAGCTTTCTTT.

This clonotype was counted at least ten times. This chain connects TRBV28 to TRBJ1-4; D not resolved. The length of the CDR3 is 13 residues. Trimming stripped 3 bases from V and 6 bases from J, with 8 bases between. Germline CDR1 is MDHEN and CDR2 is SYDVKM. The CDR3 nucleotides read TGTGCCAGCAGTTTTCCGAGGGATGAAAAACTGTTTTTT. Translating it yields CASSFPRDEKLFF.

This clonotype was counted a few times. The V gene is TRBV11-2, the J gene TRBJ2-3; 11 nucleotides line up with TRBD2. The CDR3 has 16 residues. Germline trimming cut 5 bases from V and 4 bases from J; bases unmatched to any gene: 8. Germline V gene data show CDR1 as SGHAT and CDR2 as FQNNGV. CDR3 DNA sequence: TGTGCCAGCAGCAGGGTAGCGGGGGGGCTTGCAGATACGCAGTATTTT. Translating gives CASSRVAGGLADTQYF. Variable domain in full (rest from reference TRBV11-2 and TRBJ2-3): EAGVAQSPRYKIIEKRQSVAFWCNPISGHATLYWYQQILGQGPKLLIQFQNNGVVDDSQLPKDRFSAERLKGVDSTLKIQPAKLEDSAVYLCASSRVAGGLADTQYFGPGTRLTVL.

This clonotype came up a few times. The J gene is TRBJ2-5, the V gene TRBV4-3, with D perhaps assigned TRBD1 or TRBD2 (6 bases each). CDR3 length: 13 residues. Germline V CDR1 and CDR2: LGHNA, YSLEER. V was shortened by 9 bases and J by 3 bases, with 14 bases between the two germline ends. The CDR3 nucleotides read TGCGCCAGGGGGGCAGGGGAGGAAGAGACCCAGTACTTC. Encoded protein: CARGAGEEETQYF.

The V call is TRBV16, the J call TRBJ1-1; 8 bases align to TRBD1. With V trimmed by 8 bases and J by 3 bases, 14 bases remained unmatched. Per the germline V gene, CDR1 is KGHSY and CDR2 is FQNENV. The CDR3 covers 16 residues. CDR3 residues: CASASPRGRQDTEAFF. The CDR3 bases are TGTGCCAGCGCCAGTCCCAGGGGGCGTCAGGACACTGAAGCTTTCTTT.

This clonotype has only a few counts. The chain has TRBV5-4 and TRBJ2-3, with 12 positions matching TRBD2. Germline V gene sequence: CDR1 SGHNT, CDR2 YYREEE (reference sequence). This CDR3 comprises 14 residues. V lost 4 bases to trimming and J lost 13 bases; unmatched junction nucleotides: 10. Here the CDR3 DNA reads TGTGCCAGCAGCGGCCGGACTAGCGGGGACCTTGAGTATTTT. It yields the protein CASSGRTSGDLEYF.